This TCR beta chain emerged from a study of blood T cells in healthy people across ages. The CDR3 spans 14 residues. The V end was cut by 0 bases, the J end by 0 bases, with 8 bases between. From germline, CDR1 is DFQATT and CDR2 SNEGSKA (reference sequence). Together with a sample-barcoded 5' primer, a J-beta primer mix was included in a second PCR lasting roughly 7 to 11 cycles. Every cDNA molecule carried a tag from a template-switch adaptor bearing 12 random nucleotides. TCRdb called the 5' RACE reads again in MiXCR, with one record for every CDR3 protein. The profile shows 1.4 million or so distinct CDR3 sequences, roughly two fifths of them singletons. Ranging in age from roughly 6 to 95, the donors were healthy Caucasian individuals from Russia. Each donor had around 9.8 milliliters of peripheral blood drawn.

Sequenced input: blood. The clonotype originates from a woman aged 18-30 years in good health. The V gene is TRBV20-1, the J gene TRBJ1-1; D gene ambiguous. The CDR3 nucleotides are TGCAGTGCTAGAGAGGCCACCATGAACACTGAAGCTTTCTTT. It is translated as CSAREATMNTEAFF.